This T cell receptor (beta chain) was identified during a study of cytomegalovirus exposure and HLA in healthy donors. Study as a whole: From donors who were HLA-typed, an early data release held about 85 million unique TCRs.

This PCR relied on a set of 60 Vbeta primers and 13 Jbeta primers. Sequenced by immunoSEQ multiplex PCR; TCRdb stores in-frame clones only, minus some. The sample holds 100,000 to 150,000 clones, 78% seen once. The CDR3 has 16 amino acids. Losses at the gene ends were 4 bases for V and 8 bases for J; bases not matched to a gene: 12. CDR1 is SGHRS, CDR2 YFSETQ, per germline. The clonotype comes from a female donor in good health and CMV-seronegative. Specimen: PBMCs. V usage is TRBV5-1 and J usage is TRBJ2-3; 11 bases map to TRBD2. CDR3: CASSGTSGGLGGTQYF. In DNA, the CDR3 is TGCGCCAGCAGCGGGACTAGCGGCGGGCTGGGGGGTACGCAGTATTTT. Full variable domain (rest looked up from reference TRBV5-1 and TRBJ2-3): KAGVTQTPRYLIKTRGQQVTLSCSPISGHRSVSWYQQTPGQGLQFLFEYFSETQRNKGNFPGRFSGRQFSNSRSEMNVSTLELGDSALYLCASSGTSGGLGGTQYFGPGTRLTVL.